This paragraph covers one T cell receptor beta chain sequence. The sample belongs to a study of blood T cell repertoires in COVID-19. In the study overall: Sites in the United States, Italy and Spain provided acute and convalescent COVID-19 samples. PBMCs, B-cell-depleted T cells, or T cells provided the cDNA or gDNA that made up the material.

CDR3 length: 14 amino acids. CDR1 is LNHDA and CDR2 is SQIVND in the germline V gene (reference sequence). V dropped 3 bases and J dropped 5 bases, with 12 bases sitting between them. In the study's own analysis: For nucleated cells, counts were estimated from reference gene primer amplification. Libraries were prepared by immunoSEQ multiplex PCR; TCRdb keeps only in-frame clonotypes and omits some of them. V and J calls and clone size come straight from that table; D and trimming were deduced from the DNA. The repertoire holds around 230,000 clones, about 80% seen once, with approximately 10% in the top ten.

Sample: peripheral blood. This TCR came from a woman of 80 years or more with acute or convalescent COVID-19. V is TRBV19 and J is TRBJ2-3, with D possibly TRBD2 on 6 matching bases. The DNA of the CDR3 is TGTGCCAGTAGTATCGGGGGTACCATAGATACGCAGTATTTT. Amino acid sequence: CASSIGGTIDTQYF.